One sample yielded the 25 T cell receptor beta chains listed below, sequenced in a study of T cell clones after liver transplantation. The method was immunoSEQ multiplex PCR; TCRdb's version includes in-frame clones alone and lacks a portion of them. The sample carries about 80,000 clones, 65% to 85% recorded once. This specimen consisted of CD4+ T cells from blood, obtained 45 to 46 months after liver transplant. The receptors stem from a human patient who received a liver transplant. Some T cells may be transferred from the graft donor.

The rearrangement joins TRBV7-2 to TRBJ2-5, with 8 positions matching TRBD1. Germline CDR1 SGHTA, CDR2 FQGNSA. The CDR3 has 13 amino acids. The V and J ends lost 3 bases and 6 bases, in that order; junction bases with no gene match: 3. The CDR3 region is CASSLDRAQTQYF. In nucleotides, the CDR3 is TGTGCCAGCAGCTTGGACAGGGCCCAGACCCAGTACTTC.

The chain links TRBV5-6 to TRBJ1-1; the match to TRBD1 covers 7 bases. The CDR3 totals 13 residues. Per the germline V gene, CDR1 is SGHDT and CDR2 is YYEEEE. J gave up 4 bases and V 4 bases, and 4 bases lay outside the gene matches. The CDR3 region has the DNA TGTGCCAGCAGCCCGGGACAGTTCACTGAAGCTTTCTTT. This gives the protein CASSPGQFTEAFF.

The CDR3 DNA sequence: TGTGCCAGTGGGGACAGATCCTATGGCTACACCTTC. Its protein product is CASGDRSYGYTF. V and J are TRBV6-1 and TRBJ1-2; 7 positions agree with TRBD1. The germline CDR1 and CDR2 sequences are MNHNS and SASEGT. The junction had 5 bases not matched to a gene; V was cut back by 9 bases and J by 4 bases. The CDR3 length is 12 residues.

The chain combines TRBV6-5 with TRBJ2-3; D call uncertain. Trimming took 6 bases from V and 2 from J, leaving 12 bases between them. In germline, CDR1 is MNHEY, CDR2 SVGAGI. The CDR3 contains 14 residues. The CDR3 region is CASSRTLNTDTQYF. DNA of the CDR3: TGTGCCAGCAGCCGCACCCTTAACACAGATACGCAGTATTTT.

V usage is TRBV27 and J usage is TRBJ2-5; 9 bases fit TRBD2. Unmatched junction bases numbered 5, after V lost 5 bases and J lost 1 base. Germline lookup yields CDR1 MNHEY and CDR2 SMNVEV (reference sequence). This CDR3 is built from 15 residues. CDR3 bases: TGTGCCAGCAGTCCGGGACTAGCAGCCCAAGAGACCCAGTACTTC. Translating gives CASSPGLAAQETQYF.

The rearrangement joins TRBV7-8 to TRBJ1-1, with 9 bases fitting TRBD1. The CDR3 has 16 residues. CDR1 and CDR2 (germline): SGHVS, FQNEAQ. Trimming cost V 0 bases and J 5 bases; bases outside gene matches: 7. The DNA of the CDR3 is TGTGCCAGCAGCTTAGCCGATTCCGGGACAGGGACTGAAGCTTTCTTT. As protein: CASSLADSGTGTEAFF.

The chain employs TRBV5-4 and TRBJ2-1; D remains unclear. The V gene lost 4 bases and the J gene lost 2 bases, with 13 bases spanning the gap. Germline assignment: CDR1 SGHNT and CDR2 YYREEE (reference sequence). The CDR3 has 15 residues. CDR3 DNA sequence: TGTGCCAGCAGCACGGACGGCGGAACCTACAATGAGCAGTTCTTC. Its protein product is CASSTDGGTYNEQFF.

This clone was seen only a few times. The chain carries TRBV28 and TRBJ2-1; 9 bases are shared with TRBD1. This CDR3 has 16 residues. Trimming cost V 6 bases and J 7 bases; bases outside gene matches: 13. From germline, CDR1 is MDHEN and CDR2 SYDVKM. The CDR3 reads CASRRRDRVFVNEQFF. CDR3 bases: TGTGCCAGCAGGCGGAGGGACAGGGTATTCGTGAATGAGCAGTTCTTC.

The chain recombines TRBV7-9 with TRBJ2-3; 11 bases align to TRBD2. CDR3 length: 18 residues. The V gene's germline CDR1 is SEHNR and CDR2 FQNEAQ (reference sequence). V was pared by 3 bases and J by 0 bases, with 8 bases of the junction left unmatched. CDR3 nucleotides: TGTGCCAGCAGCTTGACTAGCGGGACCCGCAACAGCACAGATACGCAGTATTTT. Translated: CASSLTSGTRNSTDTQYF.

The chain employs TRBV5-1 and TRBJ2-2; D remains unclear. V gave up 1 base and J gave up 2 bases, with 6 bases separating them. This CDR3 has 14 residues. CDR1 is SGHRS, CDR2 YFSETQ, per germline. CDR3: CASSLSTNTGELFF. CDR3 DNA sequence: TGCGCCAGCAGCTTGTCCACTAACACCGGGGAGCTGTTTTTT.

The rearrangement joins TRBV30 to TRBJ1-1, with 7 bases lining up with TRBD1. Germline CDR1 reads GTSNPN; CDR2 reads SVGIG (reference sequence). This CDR3 has 14 amino acids. Losses at the gene ends were 3 bases for V and 6 bases for J; bases not matched to a gene: 10. The CDR3 protein is CAWRATWGQPEAFF. DNA for the CDR3: TGTGCCTGGAGGGCTACATGGGGACAGCCTGAAGCTTTCTTT.

The V and J genes are TRBV2 and TRBJ2-2, with D perhaps TRBD1 (5 bases). The CDR3 spans 13 residues. CDR1 and CDR2 (germline): SNHLY, FYNNEI. The germline V and J ends were trimmed by 5 bases and 4 bases, with 8 bases remaining between them. This chain's CDR3 is CASSPRATGELFF. For the CDR3, the DNA is TGTGCCAGCAGTCCCAGGGCCACCGGGGAGCTGTTTTTT.

This chain connects TRBV19 to TRBJ2-2, with 8 bases aligning to TRBD1. The CDR3 consists of 15 residues. Germline V gene data show CDR1 as LNHDA and CDR2 as SQIVND (reference sequence). V lost 5 bases and J lost 6; bases outside the gene matches: 8. CDR3 sequence (DNA): TGTGCCAGTAGTGCAACAGGGGGGCGGGCCGGGGAGCTGTTTTTT. Translating it yields CASSATGGRAGELFF.

This chain uses TRBV27 with TRBJ1-1; 9 nucleotides agree with TRBD1. Germline V CDR1 and CDR2: MNHEY, SMNVEV (reference sequence). J lost 9 bases, V lost 6 bases, and 17 bases had no gene match. The CDR3 is made up of 16 amino acids. CDR3 loop: CASRTSNLDRGGKAFF. CDR3 DNA sequence: TGTGCCAGCAGGACCTCAAACCTAGACAGGGGGGGAAAAGCTTTCTTT.

This chain joins TRBV28 and TRBJ1-5, with 10 nucleotides matching TRBD1. V was clipped by 3 bases and J by 0 bases; unmatched bases: 8. CDR3 length: 18 amino acids. Germline CDR1 is MDHEN and CDR2 is SYDVKM. The CDR3: CASSLRVGTGDSNQPQHF. The CDR3, as DNA: TGTGCCAGCAGTTTGAGGGTCGGGACAGGGGATAGCAATCAGCCCCAGCATTTT.

Concerning this clone: This specimen includes other DNA sequences encoding the same CDR3. V and J are TRBV19 and TRBJ2-3; D gene ambiguous. Trimming cost V 5 bases and J 1 base, with 4 bases left between them. CDR1 and CDR2 from the germline V gene are LNHDA and SQIVND (reference sequence). CDR3 size: 12 residues. CDR3 in DNA: TGTGCCAGTAGTCCCGGCACAGATACGCAGTATTTT. Translation: CASSPGTDTQYF.

This sequence joins TRBV28 and TRBJ2-1, with TRBD2 identical over 9 bases. Germline V CDR1 and CDR2: MDHEN, SYDVKM. The CDR3 spans 15 residues. With 3 bases clipped from V and 6 bases from J, the junction kept 6 bases outside the gene matches. CDR3 amino acids: CASSLDGGRANEQFF. The CDR3 region has the DNA TGTGCCAGCAGTTTGGATGGCGGGAGGGCCAATGAGCAGTTCTTC.

The CDR3 spells CASSRDSSGANVLTF. CDR3 in DNA: TGTGCCAGCAGTCGGGACAGCTCTGGGGCCAACGTCCTGACTTTC. The chain combines TRBV28 with TRBJ2-6; 7 bases map to TRBD1. The V and J ends lost 5 bases and 0 bases, in that order; junction bases with no gene match: 1. The germline gives CDR1 MDHEN, CDR2 SYDVKM. The CDR3 is made up of 15 amino acids.

The CDR3 loop reads CASSLGQGRNTEAFF. CDR3 coding DNA: TGTGCCAGCTCACTAGGACAGGGCAGGAACACTGAAGCTTTCTTT. The chain joins TRBV18 to TRBJ1-1; 8 nucleotides agree with TRBD1. Germline V gene sequence: CDR1 KGHSH, CDR2 LQKENI. The CDR3 runs 15 residues. V trimming: 4 bases; J trimming: 1 base; junction bases outside the gene matches: 5.

This clone was recorded once. The chain employs TRBV5-4 and TRBJ1-2; the match to TRBD1 covers 10 bases. Per germline, CDR1 SGHNT and CDR2 YYREEE (reference sequence). J gave up 4 bases and V 1 base, and 1 base lay outside the gene matches. The CDR3 sequence is 14 residues long. CDR3 DNA: TGTGCCAGCAGCTTGAGGACAGGGGGCTATGGCTACACCTTC. Its protein product is CASSLRTGGYGYTF.

The V gene is TRBV2, the J gene TRBJ2-7; D might be TRBD1 (6 bases). CDR1 is SNHLY, CDR2 FYNNEI, per germline. Trimming removed 7 bases at V and 2 bases at J, with 12 bases between. This CDR3 is 13 amino acids long. CDR3 bases: TGTGCCAGCAAGCCAGGGGAAACCTACGAGCAGTACTTC. It translates to CASKPGETYEQYF. Supplemented by reference TRBV2 and TRBJ2-7, the full variable domain reads EPEVTQTPSHQVTQMGQEVILRCVPISNHLYFYWYRQILGQKVEFLVSFYNNEISEKSEIFDDQFSVERPDGSNFTLKIRSTKLEDSAMYFCASKPGETYEQYFGPGTRLTVT.

The chain couples TRBV28 to TRBJ2-5; D uncertain. The germline V and J ends were trimmed by 5 bases and 5 bases, with 18 bases remaining between them. Germline CDR1 reads MDHEN; CDR2 reads SYDVKM. The CDR3 spans 15 residues. CDR3 DNA: TGTGCCAGCAGTCCTCCTCGTGGGTTCGAGGAGACCCAGTACTTC. Translating gives CASSPPRGFEETQYF.

This chain links TRBV6-5 with TRBJ2-7; 8 bases align to TRBD1. The CDR3 consists of 14 residues. Germline V gene data show CDR1 as MNHEY and CDR2 as SVGAGI. J gave up 3 bases and V 2 bases, and 3 bases lay outside the gene matches. The CDR3 region is CASSYGTGIYEQYF. The CDR3 nucleotides are TGTGCCAGCAGTTACGGGACAGGCATCTACGAGCAGTACTTC.

This sequence joins TRBV11-3 and TRBJ2-1; 10 positions agree with TRBD1. CDR1 and CDR2 from the germline V gene are SGHNT and YENEEA. After removal of 5 bases from V and 5 bases from J, the junction contained 6 bases not matched to a gene. This CDR3 is 15 amino acids long. The CDR3 here is CASSPGTGVNNEQFF. The CDR3 DNA reads TGTGCCAGCAGCCCCGGGACAGGGGTAAACAATGAGCAGTTCTTC.

CDR3 in DNA: TGTGCCAGCAGCTCAAACATTAATAGCAATCAGCCCCAGCATTTT. Protein product: CASSSNINSNQPQHF. The chain links TRBV7-8 to TRBJ1-5; the D is unclear. The CDR3 is 15 amino acids. Germline assignment: CDR1 SGHVS and CDR2 FQNEAQ. V was clipped by 4 bases and J by 0 bases, with 10 bases between them.